This T cell receptor (beta chain) was recorded in a study of blood T cell repertoires in COVID-19. TCRdb's copy holds only in-frame clones and misses some; the assay was immunoSEQ multiplex PCR. Of 120,000 or so clones listed, approximately 80% are singletons. The CDR3 is made up of 14 amino acids. CDR1 and CDR2 from the germline V gene are LNHDA and SQIVND (reference sequence). Trimming took 5 bases from V and 1 from J; bases not matched to a gene: 5. The chain is built from TRBV19 and TRBJ2-7; 7 bases match TRBD2. The clonotype comes from a human donor in a cohort sampled during active COVID-19. Sequenced input: peripheral blood. The CDR3 is CASSLSGPSYEQYF. Written as DNA, the CDR3 is TGTGCCAGTAGTCTTAGCGGGCCATCCTACGAGCAGTACTTC. The entire variable domain, with the rest obtained from reference TRBV19 and TRBJ2-7, is as follows: DGGITQSPKYLFRKEGQNVTLSCEQNLNHDAMYWYRQDPGQGLRLIYYSQIVNDFQKGDIAEGYSVSREKKESFPLTVTSAQKNPTAFYLCASSLSGPSYEQYFGPGTRLTVT.